This record covers a single T cell receptor (beta chain). Sequencing used immunoSEQ multiplex PCR; TCRdb keeps in-frame clones, though not all of them. In the table there are 50,000 or so clones, roughly 88% of which are singletons. These data belong to a study of OX40 agonist ivuxolimab in advanced cancers. Study-wide context: Patients' therapy was ivuxolimab, an antibody that acts as an agonist of OX40 (CD134). Patients were dosed intravenously with ivuxolimab at 0.01 to 10 mg/kg every 2 weeks.

Sequenced material: CD4+ or CD8+ T cells sorted from blood, taken in a trial of the OX40 agonist ivuxolimab. The sequence came from an adult with an advanced solid tumor such as melanoma, head and neck, liver or kidney cancer.

CDR3 region: CASSLAGTDTQYF. CDR3 DNA: TGCGCCAGCAGCTTGGCCGGAACAGATACGCAGTATTTT. The V call is TRBV5-1, the J call TRBJ2-3; no definite D call. V was trimmed by 0 bases and J by 3 bases, leaving 5 bases between them. The CDR3 loop spans 13 amino acids. CDR1 and CDR2 from the germline V gene are SGHRS and YFSETQ.